This T cell receptor (beta chain) was retrieved from a study of T cell changes during pregnancy in multiple sclerosis. V was pared by 5 bases and J by 6 bases, with 1 base of the junction left unmatched. Germline CDR1 reads SQVTM; CDR2 reads ANQGSEA. This CDR3 is 11 amino acids long. Clones were sequenced by immunoSEQ multiplex PCR, and TCRdb holds only the in-frame ones, with some missing. The data hold tens of thousands of clones, with around nine tenths observed a single time. The rearrangement links TRBV29-1 to TRBJ2-1; 7 nucleotides match TRBD1. This specimen was CD4+ T cells from peripheral blood mononuclear cells, taken in the first trimester of pregnancy. The clonotype comes from a female donor with multiple sclerosis, enrolled in a pregnancy study. The CDR3: CSVHRGNEQFF. CDR3 nucleotides: TGCAGCGTTCACAGGGGCAATGAGCAGTTCTTC.